This TCR beta chain was recorded in a study of blood T cell repertoires in COVID-19. Residents of approximately 25 US areas, aged roughly 18 to 89 years, made up the participants. Exposed study participants had met a COVID-19 case within 2 weeks before entry. CDR3 length equals 16 residues. Germline V gives CDR1 KGHDR, CDR2 SFDVKD. V lost 4 bases to trimming and J lost 5 bases; unmatched junction nucleotides: 9. This table comes from immunoSEQ multiplex PCR, and its TCRdb copy is limited to in-frame clones, with some not included. The sample gives approximately 140,000 clones, about four fifths of which show up once; approximately 5.7% is in the top ten.

Sequenced material: PBMCs or T cells enriched from blood (not recorded which). This clonotype was sampled from a woman in her 50s who had been exposed to COVID-19. The chain recombines TRBV24-1 with TRBJ1-5; 8 bases fit TRBD1. The CDR3 is CATSDRTGSKDQPQHF. CDR3 in DNA: TGTGCCACCAGTGACCGGACAGGGAGTAAGGATCAGCCCCAGCATTTT.